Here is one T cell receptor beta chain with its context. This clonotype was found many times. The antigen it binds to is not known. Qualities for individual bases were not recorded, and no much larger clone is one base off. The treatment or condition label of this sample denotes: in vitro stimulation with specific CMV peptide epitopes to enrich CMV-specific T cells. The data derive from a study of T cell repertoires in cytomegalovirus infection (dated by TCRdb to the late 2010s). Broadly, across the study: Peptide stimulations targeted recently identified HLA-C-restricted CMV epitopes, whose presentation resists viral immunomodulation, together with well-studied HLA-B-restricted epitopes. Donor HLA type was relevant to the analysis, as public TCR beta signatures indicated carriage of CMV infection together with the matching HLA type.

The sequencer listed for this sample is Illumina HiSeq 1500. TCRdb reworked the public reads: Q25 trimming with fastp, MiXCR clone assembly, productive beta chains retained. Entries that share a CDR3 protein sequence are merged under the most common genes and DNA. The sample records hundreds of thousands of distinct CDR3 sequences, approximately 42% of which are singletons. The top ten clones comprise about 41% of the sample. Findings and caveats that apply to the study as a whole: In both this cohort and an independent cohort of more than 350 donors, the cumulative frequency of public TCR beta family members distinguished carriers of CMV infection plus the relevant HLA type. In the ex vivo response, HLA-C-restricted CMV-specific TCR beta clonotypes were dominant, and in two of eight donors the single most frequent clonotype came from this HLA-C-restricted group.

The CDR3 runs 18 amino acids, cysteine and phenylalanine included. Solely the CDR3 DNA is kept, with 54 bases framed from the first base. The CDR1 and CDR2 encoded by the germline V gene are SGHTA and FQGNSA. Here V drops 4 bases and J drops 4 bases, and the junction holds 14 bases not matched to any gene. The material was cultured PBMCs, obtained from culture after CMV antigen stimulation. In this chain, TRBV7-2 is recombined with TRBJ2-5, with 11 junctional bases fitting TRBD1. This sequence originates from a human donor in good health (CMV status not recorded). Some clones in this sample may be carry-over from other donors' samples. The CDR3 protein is CASSSGGFGQGARETQYF. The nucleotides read TGTGCCAGCAGCTCCGGGGGGTTCGGACAGGGGGCGCGAGAGACCCAGTACTTC.